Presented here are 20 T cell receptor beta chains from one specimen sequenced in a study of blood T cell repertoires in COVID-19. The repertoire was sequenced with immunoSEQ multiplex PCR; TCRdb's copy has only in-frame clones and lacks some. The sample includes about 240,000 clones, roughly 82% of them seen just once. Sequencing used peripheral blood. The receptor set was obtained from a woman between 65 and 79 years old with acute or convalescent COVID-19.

CDR3: CASSFAGGYYGYTF. CDR3 sequence (DNA): TGTGCCAGCAGCTTCGCAGGGGGCTACTATGGCTACACCTTC. The rearrangement uses TRBV11-2 and TRBJ1-2, with 8 bases identical to TRBD1. This CDR3 region has 14 residues. Germline lookup yields CDR1 SGHAT and CDR2 FQNNGV. With V trimmed by 3 bases and J by 3 bases, 3 bases remained unmatched.

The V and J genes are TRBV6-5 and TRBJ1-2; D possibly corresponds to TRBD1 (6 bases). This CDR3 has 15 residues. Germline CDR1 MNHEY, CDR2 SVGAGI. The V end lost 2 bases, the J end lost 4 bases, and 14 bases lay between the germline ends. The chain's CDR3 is CASSYAFRGTYGYTF. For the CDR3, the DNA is TGTGCCAGCAGTTACGCCTTCAGGGGAACCTATGGCTACACCTTC.

CDR3 nucleotides: TGTGCCAGCAGCCAAGATCAAGGGAGGCCACCCCTCCACTTT. It yields the protein CASSQDQGRPPLHF. This chain links TRBV4-2 with TRBJ1-6; D remains ambiguous. Germline CDR1 is LGHNA and CDR2 is YNFKEQ. The CDR3 consists of 14 residues. V was shortened by 0 bases and J by 11 bases, with 11 bases between the two germline ends.

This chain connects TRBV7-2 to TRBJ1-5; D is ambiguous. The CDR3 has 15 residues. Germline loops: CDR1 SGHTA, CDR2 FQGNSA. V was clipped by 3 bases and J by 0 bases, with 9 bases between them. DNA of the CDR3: TGTGCCAGCAGCTTTTCAGGTCATAGCAATCAGCCCCAGCATTTT. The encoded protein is CASSFSGHSNQPQHF.

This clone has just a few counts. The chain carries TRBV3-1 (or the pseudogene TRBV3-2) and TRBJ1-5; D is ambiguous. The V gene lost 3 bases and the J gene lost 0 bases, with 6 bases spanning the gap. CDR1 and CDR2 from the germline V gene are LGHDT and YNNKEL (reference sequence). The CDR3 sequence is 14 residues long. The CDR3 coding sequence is TGTGCCAGCAGCCAGGGCCCTAGCAATCAGCCCCAGCATTTT. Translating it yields CASSQGPSNQPQHF.

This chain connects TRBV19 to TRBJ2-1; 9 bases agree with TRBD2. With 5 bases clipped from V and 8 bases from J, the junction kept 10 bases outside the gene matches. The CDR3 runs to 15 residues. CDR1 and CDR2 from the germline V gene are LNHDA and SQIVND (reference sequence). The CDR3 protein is CASSRRGGLFDEQFF. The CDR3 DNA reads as TGTGCCAGTAGTCGGCGGGGGGGCCTGTTCGATGAGCAGTTCTTC.

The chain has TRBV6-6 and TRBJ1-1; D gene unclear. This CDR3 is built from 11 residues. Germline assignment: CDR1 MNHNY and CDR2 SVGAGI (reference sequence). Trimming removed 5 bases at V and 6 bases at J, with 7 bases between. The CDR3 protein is CASSPLPEAFF. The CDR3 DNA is TGTGCCAGCAGTCCCCTCCCTGAAGCTTTCTTT.

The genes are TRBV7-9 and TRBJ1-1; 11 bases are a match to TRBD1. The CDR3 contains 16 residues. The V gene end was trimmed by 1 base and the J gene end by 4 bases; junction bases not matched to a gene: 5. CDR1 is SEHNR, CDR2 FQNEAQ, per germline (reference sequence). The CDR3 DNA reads TGTGCCAGCAGCTTAGGCGGGACAGGGGGAAGCACTGAAGCTTTCTTT. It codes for CASSLGGTGGSTEAFF.

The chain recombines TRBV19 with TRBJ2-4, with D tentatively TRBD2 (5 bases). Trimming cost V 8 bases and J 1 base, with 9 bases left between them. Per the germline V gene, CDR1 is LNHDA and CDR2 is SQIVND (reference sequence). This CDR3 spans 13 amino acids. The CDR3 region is CASARGAKNIQYF. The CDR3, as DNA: TGTGCCAGTGCACGAGGGGCCAAAAACATTCAGTACTTC.

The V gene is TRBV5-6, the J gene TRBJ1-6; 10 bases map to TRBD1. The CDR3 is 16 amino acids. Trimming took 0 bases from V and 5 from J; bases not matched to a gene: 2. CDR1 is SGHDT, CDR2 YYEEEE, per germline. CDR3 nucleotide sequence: TGTGCCAGCAGCTTGGATGGGACAGGGGATAATTCACCCCTCCACTTT. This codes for CASSLDGTGDNSPLHF.

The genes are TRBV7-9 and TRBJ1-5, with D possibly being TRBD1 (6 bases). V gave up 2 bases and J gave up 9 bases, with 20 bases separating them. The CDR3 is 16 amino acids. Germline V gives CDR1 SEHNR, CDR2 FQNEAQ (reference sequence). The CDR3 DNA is TGTGCCAGCAGCTTAACCATGGGGGCCTCCGGAGGGCCCCAGCATTTT. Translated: CASSLTMGASGGPQHF.

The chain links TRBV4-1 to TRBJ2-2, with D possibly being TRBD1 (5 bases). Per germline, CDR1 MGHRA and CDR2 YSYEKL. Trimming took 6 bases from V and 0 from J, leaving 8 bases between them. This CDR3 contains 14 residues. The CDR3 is CASRGHPNTGELFF. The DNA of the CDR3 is TGCGCCAGCAGAGGACACCCGAACACCGGGGAGCTGTTTTTT.

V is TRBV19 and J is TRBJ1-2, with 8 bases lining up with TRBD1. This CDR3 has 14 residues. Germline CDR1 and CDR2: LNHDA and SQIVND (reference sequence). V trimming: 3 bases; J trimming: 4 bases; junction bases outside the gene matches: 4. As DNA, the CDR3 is TGTGCCAGTAGTATGGCACAGGGGGGCTATGGCTACACCTTC. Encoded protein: CASSMAQGGYGYTF. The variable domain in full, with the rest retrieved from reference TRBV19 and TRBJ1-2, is DGGITQSPKYLFRKEGQNVTLSCEQNLNHDAMYWYRQDPGQGLRLIYYSQIVNDFQKGDIAEGYSVSREKKESFPLTVTSAQKNPTAFYLCASSMAQGGYGYTFGSGTRLTVV.

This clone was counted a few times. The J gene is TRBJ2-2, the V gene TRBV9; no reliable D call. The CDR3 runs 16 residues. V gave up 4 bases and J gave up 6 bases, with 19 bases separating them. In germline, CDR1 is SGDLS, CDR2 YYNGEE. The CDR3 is CASSTQAQAYSGELFF. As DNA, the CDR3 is TGTGCCAGCAGCACCCAGGCGCAGGCCTACTCCGGGGAGCTGTTTTTT.

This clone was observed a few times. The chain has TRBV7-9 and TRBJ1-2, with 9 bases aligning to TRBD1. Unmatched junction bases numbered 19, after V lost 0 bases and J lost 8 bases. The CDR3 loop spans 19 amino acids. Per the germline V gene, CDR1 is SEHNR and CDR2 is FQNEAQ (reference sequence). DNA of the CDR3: TGTGCCAGCAGCTTAGCGGTCCCTAATAATCATCGGACAGGGGCCGGCTACACCTTC. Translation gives CASSLAVPNNHRTGAGYTF.

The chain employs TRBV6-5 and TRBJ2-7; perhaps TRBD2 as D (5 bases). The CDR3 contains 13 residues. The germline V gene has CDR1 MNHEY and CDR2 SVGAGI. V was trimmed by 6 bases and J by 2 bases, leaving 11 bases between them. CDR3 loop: CASRRGSAYEQYF. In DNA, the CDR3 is TGTGCCAGCAGACGGGGATCCGCCTACGAGCAGTACTTC.

The CDR3 coding sequence is TGTGCCAGCAGTTTGAGCAGGGACTATGGCTACACCTTC. Protein sequence: CASSLSRDYGYTF. The chain employs TRBV12-3 or TRBV12-4 and TRBJ1-2, with a weak D call TRBD1 (5 bases). Trimming took off 3 bases at V and 3 bases at J, with 8 bases between the two ends. This CDR3 has 13 amino acids.

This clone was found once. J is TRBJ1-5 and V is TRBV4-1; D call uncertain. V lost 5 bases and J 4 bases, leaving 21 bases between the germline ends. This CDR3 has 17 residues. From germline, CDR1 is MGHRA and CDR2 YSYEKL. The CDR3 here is CASSYTPDIRINQPQHF. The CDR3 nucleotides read TGCGCCAGCAGCTACACCCCAGACATACGGATAAATCAGCCCCAGCATTTT.

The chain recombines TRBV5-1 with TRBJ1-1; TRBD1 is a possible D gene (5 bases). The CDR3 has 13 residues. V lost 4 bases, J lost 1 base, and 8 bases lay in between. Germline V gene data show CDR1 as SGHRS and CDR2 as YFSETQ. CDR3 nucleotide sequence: TGCGCCAGCAGCCAGGACACGAACACTGAAGCTTTCTTT. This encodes CASSQDTNTEAFF.

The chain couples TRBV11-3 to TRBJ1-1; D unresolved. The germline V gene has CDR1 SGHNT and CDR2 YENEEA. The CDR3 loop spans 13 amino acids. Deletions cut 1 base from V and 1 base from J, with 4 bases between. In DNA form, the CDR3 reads TGTGCCAGCAGCTTAGGGCCGAACACTGAAGCTTTCTTT. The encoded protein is CASSLGPNTEAFF.